Below are 21 T cell receptor beta chains sequenced from a single sample in a study of blood T cell repertoires in COVID-19. TCRdb's table, derived via immunoSEQ multiplex PCR, lists solely in-frame clones and lacks some. Found here are more than 70,000 clones, about 80% of them singletons; the top ten hold about 9.4%. Specimen: peripheral blood. The receptors here all came from a woman aged 65 to 85 with acute or convalescent COVID-19.

The chain joins TRBV4-2 to TRBJ1-6, with D possibly matching TRBD1 (6 bases). Trimming shortened V by 0 bases and J by 7 bases, and 13 bases separated the two germline ends. The CDR3 is made up of 16 amino acids. Germline values: CDR1 LGHNA, CDR2 YNFKEQ. For the CDR3, the DNA is TGTGCCAGCAGCCAAGATTGGGCAGGGGCCAATTCACCCCTCCACTTT. Encoded protein: CASSQDWAGANSPLHF.

This rearrangement joins TRBV12-5 to TRBJ1-5; D ambiguous. The CDR3 spans 8 residues. Germline CDR1 LGHNT, CDR2 FRNRAP. CDR3 amino acids: CQNQPQHF. Here the CDR3 DNA reads TGTCAAAATCAGCCCCAGCATTTT.

This sequence joins TRBV18 and TRBJ1-4; D is unclear. The CDR3 contains 14 residues. V was clipped by 8 bases and J by 7 bases, with 17 bases between them. Germline values: CDR1 KGHSH, CDR2 LQKENI. The CDR3 nucleotides read TGTGCCAGCGTTAGGGCCCCGGGAAGTGAAAAACTGTTTTTT. Translated: CASVRAPGSEKLFF.

The rearrangement joins TRBV6-1 to TRBJ1-2; no firm D call. Germline CDR1 MNHNS, CDR2 SASEGT. Deletions cut 0 bases from V and 1 base from J, with 9 bases between. This CDR3 spans 15 amino acids. The CDR3 nucleotides are TGTGCCAGCAGTGAAGCAGGAGCCATTAACTATGGCTACACCTTC. As protein: CASSEAGAINYGYTF.

This clone was seen a single time. V gene TRBV28 combines with J gene TRBJ2-1, with D perhaps matching TRBD1 (6 bases). CDR3 length equals 14 residues. Germline CDR1 MDHEN, CDR2 SYDVKM. The V end lost 4 bases, the J end lost 7 bases, and 14 bases lay between the germline ends. CDR3 bases: TGTGCCAGCAGTTCACAGGGCCCCACGAATGAGCAGTTCTTC. It translates to CASSSQGPTNEQFF.

V usage is TRBV7-2 and J usage is TRBJ1-2, with D unresolved. V lost 1 base to trimming and J lost 4 bases, with 13 bases between them. The CDR3 runs to 15 residues. Germline CDR1 is SGHTA and CDR2 is FQGNSA. The CDR3 region is CASSLGGAASYGYTF. CDR3 in DNA: TGTGCCAGCAGCTTAGGAGGCGCAGCAAGCTATGGCTACACCTTC. The entire variable domain, with the rest obtained from reference TRBV7-2 and TRBJ1-2, is as follows: GAGVSQSPSNKVTEKGKDVELRCDPISGHTALYWYRQSLGQGLEFLIYFQGNSAPDKSGLPSDRFSAERTGGSVSTLTIQRTQQEDSAVYLCASSLGGAASYGYTFGSGTRLTVV.

The rearrangement uses TRBV6-6 and TRBJ2-3, with TRBD2 matching over 9 bases. Unmatched junction bases numbered 6, after V lost 5 bases and J lost 3 bases. Germline-derived CDR1 and CDR2 are MNHNY and SVGAGI (reference sequence). This CDR3 has 15 residues. The CDR3 DNA is TGTGCCAGCAGTCGTAGCGGGAGAATGACAGATACGCAGTATTTT. This gives the protein CASSRSGRMTDTQYF.

This rearrangement joins TRBV28 to TRBJ1-3; no reliable D call. Germline V CDR1 and CDR2: MDHEN, SYDVKM. V lost 5 bases and J lost 8, with 13 bases in between. The CDR3 contains 13 residues. CDR3 sequence: CASSPTVRDTIYF. The CDR3 region has the DNA TGTGCCAGCAGTCCCACAGTGAGGGACACCATATATTTT.

This chain connects TRBV7-2 to TRBJ2-2, with a tentative D call TRBD2 (5 bases). Between the trimmed V and J ends, which lost 5 bases and 5 bases, there was a span of 18 bases. This CDR3 comprises 16 residues. The germline V gene has CDR1 SGHTA and CDR2 FQGNSA. In DNA form, the CDR3 reads TGTGCCAGCAGCCCAAGGTCGGGGAGTTTTACCGGGGAGCTGTTTTTT. Translating it yields CASSPRSGSFTGELFF.

The chain uses TRBV28 and TRBJ2-1; 10 nucleotides align to TRBD1. In germline, CDR1 is MDHEN, CDR2 SYDVKM. J was trimmed by 3 bases and V by 6 bases; bases with no gene match: 11. The CDR3 totals 17 residues. CDR3 in DNA: TGTGCCAGCAGATTACCCGCCGGGACAGGGGTCTACAATGAGCAGTTCTTC. It encodes CASRLPAGTGVYNEQFF.

The chain is built from TRBV5-1 and TRBJ2-1; 8 nucleotides line up with TRBD2. Germline CDR1 is SGHRS and CDR2 is YFSETQ. CDR3 size: 15 residues. V shed 0 bases, J shed 7 bases, and the junction held 6 bases outside the gene matches. The CDR3 region is CASSLGLAGRNEQFF. The CDR3 DNA sequence: TGCGCCAGCAGCTTGGGGCTAGCGGGCCGGAATGAGCAGTTCTTC.

The chain combines TRBV6-5 with TRBJ2-3, with TRBD2 matching over 9 bases. The CDR3 is 15 amino acids. Germline loops: CDR1 MNHEY, CDR2 SVGAGI. J was trimmed by 1 base and V by 6 bases; bases with no gene match: 5. The CDR3 loop reads CASRNSGSGTDTQYF. CDR3 sequence (DNA): TGTGCCAGCAGAAATAGCGGGAGTGGCACAGATACGCAGTATTTT.

The rearrangement joins TRBV13 to TRBJ2-7; 11 bases are a match to TRBD1. Losses at the gene ends were 3 bases for V and 5 bases for J; bases not matched to a gene: 6. The CDR3 is made up of 15 amino acids. Looked up from germline, CDR1 is PRHDT and CDR2 is FYEKMQ (reference sequence). CDR3 protein: CASSFSGTGGDEQYF. CDR3 bases: TGTGCCAGCAGCTTCTCCGGGACAGGGGGGGACGAGCAGTACTTC.

The CDR3 sequence: CASSPQAGGPETQYF. The CDR3 DNA follows: TGTGCCAGCAGCCCCCAAGCGGGGGGGCCAGAGACCCAGTACTTC. The chain combines TRBV5-4 with TRBJ2-5; TRBD2 agrees at 10 bases. Trimming removed 4 bases from V and 4 bases from J; junction bases left unmatched: 7. The V gene's germline CDR1 is SGHNT and CDR2 YYREEE (reference sequence). This CDR3 contains 15 residues. Based on the CDR3 plus reference TRBV5-4 and TRBJ2-5, the full variable domain is ETGVTQSPTHLIKTRGQQVTLRCSSQSGHNTVSWYQQALGQGPQFIFQYYREEENGRGNFPPRFSGLQFPNYSSELNVNALELDDSALYLCASSPQAGGPETQYFGPGTRLLVL.

The V gene is TRBV9, the J gene TRBJ1-3; 9 nucleotides match TRBD1. V shed 4 bases and J 8 bases; nucleotides not matched to a gene: 7. The CDR3 spans 14 residues. Germline CDR1 reads SGDLS; CDR2 reads YYNGEE. The CDR3 nucleotides are TGTGCCAGCAGCCAACGGACAGGGGTTGACACCATATATTTT. Amino acids: CASSQRTGVDTIYF.

In its sample, this clone was seen a few times. V usage is TRBV11-1 and J usage is TRBJ2-2, with D tentatively TRBD1 (6 bases). The CDR3 contains 14 residues. Trimming took off 2 bases at V and 4 bases at J, with 8 bases between the two ends. Germline assignment: CDR1 SGHAT and CDR2 FQDESV (reference sequence). CDR3 sequence (DNA): TGTGCCAGCAGCTTACTAGGGGGCACCGGGGAGCTGTTTTTT. Protein: CASSLLGGTGELFF.

The chain combines TRBV28 with TRBJ2-5; possibly TRBD2 for D (6 bases). Looked up from germline, CDR1 is MDHEN and CDR2 is SYDVKM. V was pared by 0 bases and J by 1 base, with 12 bases between. CDR3 length equals 16 residues. The CDR3 DNA reads TGTGCCAGCAGTTTATGGGGGGGAAATTCCCAAGAGACCCAGTACTTC. The encoded protein is CASSLWGGNSQETQYF.

This rearrangement joins TRBV15 to TRBJ1-4; D remains ambiguous. V was clipped by 4 bases and J by 8 bases, with 8 bases between them. CDR1 is LNHNV, CDR2 YYDKDF, per germline (reference sequence). This CDR3 spans 12 amino acids. CDR3 coding DNA: TGTGCCACCAGCACCTATACGGAAAAACTGTTTTTT. Its translation is CATSTYTEKLFF.

The chain uses TRBV6-5 and TRBJ1-1; TRBD1 matches at 8 bases. Germline V gene data show CDR1 as MNHEY and CDR2 as SVGAGI. V was clipped by 5 bases and J by 2 bases; unmatched bases: 7. This CDR3 is 15 amino acids long. The DNA for the CDR3 is TGTGCCAGCAGTCGGGACAGGCAAGTTAACACTGAAGCTTTCTTT. Translating gives CASSRDRQVNTEAFF.

The genes are TRBV7-2 and TRBJ1-1; 7 bases are a match to TRBD1. The V and J ends lost 5 bases and 4 bases, in that order; junction bases with no gene match: 10. This CDR3 has 15 residues. CDR1 and CDR2 (germline): SGHTA, FQGNSA. The CDR3, as DNA: TGTGCCAGCAGCAAACAGACAGGGCGCGGCACTGAAGCTTTCTTT. Residues: CASSKQTGRGTEAFF.

The chain uses TRBV19 and TRBJ2-1; 7 bases agree with TRBD1. V lost 8 bases and J lost 4; bases outside the gene matches: 8. The CDR3 is made up of 14 amino acids. In germline, CDR1 is LNHDA, CDR2 SQIVND (reference sequence). CDR3 DNA sequence: TGTGCCAGTCGCCGGGACAGTAAATACAATGAGCAGTTCTTC. It yields the protein CASRRDSKYNEQFF. The full variable domain, rest sourced from reference TRBV19 and TRBJ2-1, is DGGITQSPKYLFRKEGQNVTLSCEQNLNHDAMYWYRQDPGQGLRLIYYSQIVNDFQKGDIAEGYSVSREKKESFPLTVTSAQKNPTAFYLCASRRDSKYNEQFFGPGTRLTVL.